Here is one T cell receptor beta chain with its context. The record originates from a study of blood T cell repertoires in COVID-19. Study summary: The samples span acute and convalescent COVID-19 from the United States, Italy and Spain. PBMCs, B-cell-depleted T cells, or T cells provided the cDNA or gDNA that made up the material.

Under the authors' procedure: From reference gene primer amplification, estimates of nucleated cell counts were derived. Sequencing used immunoSEQ multiplex PCR; TCRdb keeps in-frame clones, though not all of them. V and J calls and clone size follow that table, whereas D and trimming were derived from the DNA. This table holds about 75,000 clones, around 90% found once. The origin of this receptor is a human donor in a cohort sampled during active COVID-19. The sequenced sample was peripheral blood.

The CDR3 is CASYAAASNYGYTF. CDR3 nucleotide sequence: TGTGCCAGTTACGCGGCAGCCTCTAACTATGGCTACACCTTC. This sequence joins TRBV18 and TRBJ1-2; D call uncertain. Germline CDR1 KGHSH, CDR2 LQKENI. The CDR3 contains 14 residues. Trimming shortened V by 9 bases and J by 0 bases, and 14 bases separated the two germline ends.